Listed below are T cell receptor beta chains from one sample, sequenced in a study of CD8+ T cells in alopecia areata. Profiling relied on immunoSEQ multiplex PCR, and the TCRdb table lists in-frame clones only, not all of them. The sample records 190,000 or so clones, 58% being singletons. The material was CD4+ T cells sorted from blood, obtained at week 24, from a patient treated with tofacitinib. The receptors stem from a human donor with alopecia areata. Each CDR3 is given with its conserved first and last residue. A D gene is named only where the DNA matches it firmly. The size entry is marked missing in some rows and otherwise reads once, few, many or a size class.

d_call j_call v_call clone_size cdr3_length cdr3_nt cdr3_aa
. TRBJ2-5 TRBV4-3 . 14 TGCGCCAGCAGCCAAGATGTCAGCCAAGAGACCCAGTACTTC CASSQDVSQETQYF
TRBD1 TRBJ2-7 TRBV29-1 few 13 TGCAGCGTTGGGACAGGGGCTGGGGACGAGCAGTACTTC CSVGTGAGDEQYF
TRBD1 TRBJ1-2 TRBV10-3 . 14 TGTGCCATCAGTGTCGCAGGGGGCGAGTATGGCTACACCTTC CAISVAGGEYGYTF
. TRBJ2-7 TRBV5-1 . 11 TGCGCCAGCAGCCAGAATTACGAGCAGTACTTC CASSQNYEQYF
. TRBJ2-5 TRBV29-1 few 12 TGCAGCGTAAAAGGACGAGGAGAGACCCAGTACTTC CSVKGRGETQYF
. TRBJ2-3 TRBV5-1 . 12 TGCGCCAGCAGGGAAAGCACAGATACGCAGTATTTT CASRESTDTQYF
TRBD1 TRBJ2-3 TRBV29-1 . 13 TGCAGCGCCAGGGACAGGGTCGCAGATACGCAGTATTTT CSARDRVADTQYF
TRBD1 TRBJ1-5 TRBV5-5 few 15 TGTGCCAGCAGCTTGGAGACAGGGGCGTATCAGCCCCAGCATTTT CASSLETGAYQPQHF
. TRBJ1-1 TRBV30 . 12 TGTGCCTGGAGTGTATACCTCACTGAAGCTTTCTTT CAWSVYLTEAFF
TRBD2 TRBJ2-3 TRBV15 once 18 TGTGCCACCAGCAGAGACCCGGTGGCTAGCGGGGGGGCCAATACGCAGTATTTT CATSRDPVASGGANTQYF
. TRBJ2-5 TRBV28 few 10 TGTGCCAGCAGTCCCTCAAACCAGTACTTC CASSPSNQYF
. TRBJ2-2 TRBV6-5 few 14 TGTGCCAGCAGGGACCAGGGGTACACCGGGGAGCTGTTTTTT CASRDQGYTGELFF
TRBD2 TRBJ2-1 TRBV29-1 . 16 TGCAGCGTCGAGGGGCTAGCGGGGGGCCTAACACGTGAGCAGTTCTTC CSVEGLAGGLTREQFF
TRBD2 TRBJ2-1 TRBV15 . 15 TGTGCCACCAGCAGAGGAGCGGGAGGGTACAATGAGCAGTTCTTC CATSRGAGGYNEQFF
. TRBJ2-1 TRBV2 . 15 TGTGCCAGCAGTGAGTCGTCTAGCCGTTACAATGAGCAGTTCTTC CASSESSSRYNEQFF
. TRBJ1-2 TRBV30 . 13 TGTGCCTGGAGTGACCTTTTTAAGGATGGCTACACCTTC CAWSDLFKDGYTF
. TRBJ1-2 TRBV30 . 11 TGTGCCTGGAGTATAAGGCATGGCTACACCTTC CAWSIRHGYTF
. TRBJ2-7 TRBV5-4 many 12 TGTGCCAGCACCCTAAAGGCTTACGAGCAGTACTTC CASTLKAYEQYF
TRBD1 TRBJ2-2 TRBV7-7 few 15 TGTGCCAGCAGTACGGACAGGGGATCATACGGGGAGCTGTTTTTT CASSTDRGSYGELFF
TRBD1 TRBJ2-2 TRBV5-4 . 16 TGTGCCAGCAGCCGAGGAACAGGGGGAGGCACCGGGGAGCTGTTTTTT CASSRGTGGGTGELFF
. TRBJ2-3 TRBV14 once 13 TGTGCCAGCAGCCAAGATCTCGAAGATACGCAGTATTTT CASSQDLEDTQYF
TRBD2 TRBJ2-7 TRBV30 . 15 TGTGCCTGGAGTGTTCGAGCGGGAGGGCTCAACGAGCAGTACTTC CAWSVRAGGLNEQYF
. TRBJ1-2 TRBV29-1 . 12 TGCAGCGTTGAAACACCTAACCGGGGCTACACCTTC CSVETPNRGYTF